The rows below give T cell receptor beta chains drawn from one sample of a study of blood T cell repertoires in COVID-19. TCRdb keeps only in-frame clones here, not all; method: immunoSEQ multiplex PCR. Of around 400,000 clones listed, approximately 89% are singletons. Material: PBMCs or T cells enriched from blood (not recorded which). These TCRs come from a woman in her thirties who had recovered from COVID-19. Both conserved end residues are part of each CDR3. The D gene is left open where the match is weak. The size field is filled for only some rows; it gives once, few, many or a size class.

clone size: -; J gene: TRBJ1-5; V gene: TRBV6-5; D gene: -; CDR3 DNA: TGTGCCAGCAGACGACAGTGGAATCAGCCCCAGCATTTT; CDR3 protein: CASRRQWNQPQHF
clone size: -; J gene: TRBJ2-7; V gene: TRBV30; D gene: TRBD1; CDR3 DNA: TGTGCCTCCCAGAGGGACAGGGCCTACGAGCAGTACTTC; CDR3 protein: CASQRDRAYEQYF
clone size: -; J gene: TRBJ2-1; V gene: TRBV28; D gene: -; CDR3 DNA: TGTGCCAGCAGTTTACCCACAGGACCCAACTACAATGAGCAGTTCTTC; CDR3 protein: CASSLPTGPNYNEQFF
clone size: -; J gene: TRBJ2-5; V gene: TRBV10-2; D gene: TRBD2; CDR3 DNA: TGCGCCAGCAGTGAAGCGGGAGGGCCTTTTCTCTTGGACTTC; CDR3 protein: CASSEAGGPFLLDF
clone size: -; J gene: TRBJ1-2; V gene: TRBV30; D gene: -; CDR3 DNA: TGTGCCAGTTCGTTCGAGGGAAAACCGAGAGGCTACACCTTC; CDR3 protein: CASSFEGKPRGYTF
clone size: -; J gene: TRBJ2-2; V gene: TRBV7-2; D gene: TRBD2; CDR3 DNA: TGTGCCAGCAGCCTAGCGGGGGGGAGGACCGGGGAGCTGTTTTTT; CDR3 protein: CASSLAGGRTGELFF
clone size: -; J gene: TRBJ2-3; V gene: TRBV30; D gene: -; CDR3 DNA: TGTGCCTGGACTGGACATACTATTACAGATACGCAGTATTTT; CDR3 protein: CAWTGHTITDTQYF
clone size: once; J gene: TRBJ2-3; V gene: TRBV2; D gene: TRBD2; CDR3 DNA: TGTGCCAGCAGTGAAGGGTCCCGGACTAGCGGGAGCACAGATACGCAGTATTTT; CDR3 protein: CASSEGSRTSGSTDTQYF
clone size: -; J gene: TRBJ1-5; V gene: TRBV9; D gene: -; CDR3 DNA: TGTGCCAGCAGCGTAACAGGCCACAATCAGCCCCAGCATTTT; CDR3 protein: CASSVTGHNQPQHF
clone size: few; J gene: TRBJ2-1; V gene: TRBV12-5; D gene: -; CDR3 DNA: TGTGCTAGTGGTTTGGCGCCCCTATCCGGGAGAGGTTACAATGAGCAGTTCTTC; CDR3 protein: CASGLAPLSGRGYNEQFF
clone size: once; J gene: TRBJ1-1; V gene: TRBV7-3; D gene: -; CDR3 DNA: TGTGCCAGCAGCCGAGCGGGGGACACTGAAGCTTTCTTT; CDR3 protein: CASSRAGDTEAFF
clone size: once; J gene: TRBJ2-6; V gene: TRBV27; D gene: TRBD1; CDR3 DNA: TGTGCCAGCAGTCGACAGGGGTCGGCTGGGGCCAACGTCCTGACTTTC; CDR3 protein: CASSRQGSAGANVLTF
clone size: once; J gene: TRBJ2-1; V gene: TRBV6-5; D gene: TRBD1; CDR3 DNA: TGTGCCAGCAGTTACGGGTCACAGGGGAATGAGCAGTTCTTC; CDR3 protein: CASSYGSQGNEQFF
clone size: once; J gene: TRBJ1-1; V gene: TRBV6-5; D gene: TRBD1; CDR3 DNA: TGTGCCAGCAGTTACAGGGGGCGCGGCACTGAAGCTTTCTTT; CDR3 protein: CASSYRGRGTEAFF
clone size: -; J gene: TRBJ1-5; V gene: TRBV5-4; D gene: -; CDR3 DNA: TGTGCCAGCAGCTTGGGAGGGCGGGGGCCCGGTCAGCCCCAGCATTTT; CDR3 protein: CASSLGGRGPGQPQHF
clone size: -; J gene: TRBJ2-2; V gene: TRBV2; D gene: -; CDR3 DNA: TGTGCCAGCCATACACCGAACACCGGGGAGCTGTTTTTT; CDR3 protein: CASHTPNTGELFF
clone size: -; J gene: TRBJ2-7; V gene: TRBV24-1; D gene: TRBD1; CDR3 DNA: TGTGCCACCAGTGATCCCGGACAGGGGAAATACGAGCAGTACTTC; CDR3 protein: CATSDPGQGKYEQYF
clone size: -; J gene: TRBJ1-6; V gene: TRBV18; D gene: TRBD1; CDR3 DNA: TGTGCCAGCTCAAGACTCGACAGGGGTGATTATAATTCACCCCTCCACTTT; CDR3 protein: CASSRLDRGDYNSPLHF
clone size: -; J gene: TRBJ1-1; V gene: TRBV19; D gene: -; CDR3 DNA: TGTGCCAGTAGTATTAGGGGACACCTTGGGGCTGAAGCTTTCTTT; CDR3 protein: CASSIRGHLGAEAFF
clone size: -; J gene: TRBJ1-3; V gene: TRBV13; D gene: -; CDR3 DNA: TGTGCCAGCAGCTTCCTGCGGAGCTCTGGAAACACCATATATTTT; CDR3 protein: CASSFLRSSGNTIYF
clone size: -; J gene: TRBJ1-1; V gene: TRBV18; D gene: -; CDR3 DNA: TGTGCCAGCTCACCACCGGTGGGATGGGGGGGGGACACTGAAGCTTTCTTT; CDR3 protein: CASSPPVGWGGDTEAFF
clone size: -; J gene: TRBJ1-4; V gene: TRBV5-5; D gene: TRBD1; CDR3 DNA: TGTGCCAGCAGCTACGGGACAGATAATGAAAAACTATTTTTT; CDR3 protein: CASSYGTDNEKLFF
clone size: -; J gene: TRBJ2-1; V gene: TRBV28; D gene: -; CDR3 DNA: TGTGCCAGCGATGGGGCGGAGTCCTCCTACAATGAGCAGTTCTTC; CDR3 protein: CASDGAESSYNEQFF